These 27 T cell receptor beta chains came from one sample sequenced in a study of long-term antiretroviral therapy in people with HIV. Survey level was the resolution at which the v3.0 immunoSEQ assay ran. The repertoire was sequenced with immunoSEQ multiplex PCR; TCRdb's copy has only in-frame clones and lacks some. The sample has around 30,000 clones, 70% to 85% seen once. Here the sequenced sample was unsorted PBMCs, taken 3 years after starting antiretroviral therapy. The receptors were gathered from a middle-aged man with HIV.

The rearrangement uses TRBV2 and TRBJ2-3, with a weak D call TRBD2 (5 bases). The V end lost 4 bases, the J end lost 4 bases, and 12 bases lay between the germline ends. The CDR3 is made up of 14 amino acids. The V gene's germline CDR1 is SNHLY and CDR2 FYNNEI. The CDR3 reads CASSGFSVPDTQYF. In DNA form, the CDR3 reads TGTGCCAGCAGTGGGTTTAGCGTCCCAGATACGCAGTATTTT.

This chain uses TRBV30 with TRBJ2-3; 16 nucleotides align to TRBD2. Germline V gene data show CDR1 as GTSNPN and CDR2 as SVGIG (reference sequence). CDR3 length equals 18 residues. With V trimmed by 2 bases and J by 3 bases, 8 bases remained unmatched. This CDR3 reads CAWSSPSGLAGGTDTQYF. In DNA, the CDR3 is TGTGCCTGGAGTTCGCCCTCGGGACTAGCGGGAGGGACAGATACGCAGTATTTT.

CDR3 protein: CASSQTDRDPYEQYF. The CDR3 nucleotides are TGCGCCAGCAGCCAAACGGACAGGGACCCCTACGAGCAGTACTTC. The rearrangement joins TRBV4-1 to TRBJ2-7, with TRBD1 matching 8 bases. The CDR3 covers 15 residues. Losses at the gene ends were 2 bases for V and 2 bases for J; bases not matched to a gene: 5. CDR1 and CDR2 from the germline V gene are MGHRA and YSYEKL.

The rearrangement links TRBV7-8 to TRBJ2-7; 10 bases line up with TRBD1. Looked up from germline, CDR1 is SGHVS and CDR2 is FQNEAQ. The CDR3 loop spans 18 amino acids. The V segment lost 5 bases and the J segment 3 bases; nucleotides outside the gene matches: 16. CDR3 loop: CASSLTRISGTGDYEQYF. CDR3 sequence (DNA): TGTGCCAGCAGCCTTACTCGCATTTCCGGGACAGGGGACTACGAGCAGTACTTC.

V usage is TRBV7-9 and J usage is TRBJ2-1, with D uncertain. Germline CDR1 is SEHNR and CDR2 is FQNEAQ (reference sequence). This CDR3 spans 15 amino acids. Trimming removed 2 bases from V and 6 bases from J, with 14 bases in between. In DNA, the CDR3 is TGTGCCAGCAGCTTACCCTCAGTTTTCGCCAATGAGCAGTTCTTC. Translated, it gives CASSLPSVFANEQFF.

The J gene is TRBJ2-1, the V gene TRBV4-1, with 10 bases lining up with TRBD2. V lost 6 bases and J lost 6; bases outside the gene matches: 8. The CDR3 sequence is 15 residues long. Germline loops: CDR1 MGHRA, CDR2 YSYEKL. CDR3 nucleotide sequence: TGCGCCAGCAGTAAACGGACTAGCGGATCCAATGAGCAGTTCTTC. Translating it yields CASSKRTSGSNEQFF.

The genes are TRBV5-1 and TRBJ2-3; 8 nucleotides line up with TRBD2. The CDR3 is 16 residues long. V lost 1 base to trimming and J lost 4 bases; unmatched junction nucleotides: 8. Looked up from germline, CDR1 is SGHRS and CDR2 is YFSETQ. The CDR3 nucleotides are TGCGCCAGCAGCTTGAGCTTCGGACTAGCTCCAGATACGCAGTATTTT. Encoded protein: CASSLSFGLAPDTQYF.

This chain uses TRBV7-9 with TRBJ2-5; 7 nucleotides align to TRBD1. This CDR3 has 14 amino acids. The V gene end was trimmed by 4 bases and the J gene end by 1 base; junction bases not matched to a gene: 3. Germline CDR1 is SEHNR and CDR2 is FQNEAQ (reference sequence). The CDR3 sequence is CASSSGQPQETQYF. DNA for the CDR3: TGTGCCAGCAGCTCGGGACAGCCCCAAGAGACCCAGTACTTC.

The chain combines TRBV28 with TRBJ2-7; 7 nucleotides align to TRBD1. CDR1 and CDR2 from the germline V gene are MDHEN and SYDVKM. The V gene end was trimmed by 6 bases and the J gene end by 1 base; junction bases not matched to a gene: 6. This CDR3 contains 14 residues. The CDR3 protein is CASRVTGDSYEQYF. The CDR3 bases are TGTGCCAGCAGGGTAACAGGGGATTCCTACGAGCAGTACTTC.

The V and J genes are TRBV7-2 and TRBJ1-2; 7 bases line up with TRBD1. V shed 5 bases, J shed 8 bases, and the junction held 8 bases outside the gene matches. The V gene's germline CDR1 is SGHTA and CDR2 FQGNSA. CDR3 size: 13 residues. CDR3 nucleotide sequence: TGTGCCAGCAGCCCGAATAGACAGGGAGGCTACACCTTC. Translated: CASSPNRQGGYTF.

The chain combines TRBV5-4 with TRBJ2-3; 9 nucleotides line up with TRBD2. CDR3 length equals 16 residues. Per the germline V gene, CDR1 is SGHNT and CDR2 is YYREEE (reference sequence). Losses at the gene ends were 5 bases for V and 2 bases for J; bases not matched to a gene: 9. CDR3 loop: CASSRTGGGATDTQYF. CDR3 in DNA: TGTGCCAGCAGTCGCACGGGCGGGGGGGCCACAGATACGCAGTATTTT.

This chain joins TRBV25-1 and TRBJ2-2; 11 bases are shared with TRBD1. The germline gives CDR1 MGHDK, CDR2 SYGVNS. The V and J ends lost 5 bases and 3 bases, in that order; junction bases with no gene match: 5. The CDR3 extends over 16 amino acids. The CDR3 nucleotides read TGTGCCAGCAGTCCCCGGACAGGGGGCCACACCGGGGAGCTGTTTTTT. This sequence encodes CASSPRTGGHTGELFF.

V and J are TRBV7-9 and TRBJ1-4; D is undetermined. The CDR3 has 17 residues. Trimming shortened V by 4 bases and J by 4 bases, and 19 bases separated the two germline ends. CDR1 and CDR2 (germline): SEHNR, FQNEAQ (reference sequence). The CDR3 DNA reads TGTGCCAGCAGCTCTGTGTTAGCGGACGGGAATAATGAAAAACTGTTTTTT. Translation gives CASSSVLADGNNEKLFF.

V and J are TRBV27 and TRBJ1-6; D possibly corresponds to TRBD1 (5 bases). The CDR3 spans 16 residues. Germline V gene lookup returns CDR1 MNHEY and CDR2 SMNVEV (reference sequence). Trimming cost V 1 base and J 5 bases, with 12 bases left between them. The CDR3, as DNA: TGTGCCAGCAGTTTATTGGCAGGGTATGATAATTCACCCCTCCACTTT. Its protein is CASSLLAGYDNSPLHF.

DNA of the CDR3: TGTGCCATCAGTGAGATCCTCACAGGGGGCAATGAGCAGTTCTTC. Protein: CAISEILTGGNEQFF. The V gene is TRBV10-3, the J gene TRBJ2-1, with 8 nucleotides matching TRBD1. V was pared by 2 bases and J by 6 bases, with 6 bases of the junction left unmatched. CDR1 is ENHRY and CDR2 is SYGVKD in the germline V gene. CDR3 size: 15 residues.

The V call is TRBV6-6, the J call TRBJ2-7; maybe TRBD1 (6 bases). Trimming cost V 2 bases and J 0 bases, with 11 bases left between them. Looked up from germline, CDR1 is MNHNY and CDR2 is SVGAGI (reference sequence). The CDR3 contains 15 residues. CDR3 sequence: CASSYGDIVSYEQYF. Written as DNA, the CDR3 is TGTGCCAGCAGTTACGGGGACATCGTCTCCTACGAGCAGTACTTC.

CDR3: CASSLVPGARSYTF. The CDR3 DNA sequence: TGCGCCAGCAGCTTGGTTCCTGGAGCAAGGAGCTACACCTTC. The chain joins TRBV5-1 to TRBJ1-2; unclear D gene. Trimming took off 0 bases at V and 9 bases at J, with 15 bases between the two ends. Germline V gene sequence: CDR1 SGHRS, CDR2 YFSETQ. CDR3 length: 14 residues.

DNA for the CDR3: TGTGCCAGTAGTTGGCCTAACACTGAAGCTTTCTTT. Translating gives CASSWPNTEAFF. The chain has TRBV19 and TRBJ1-1; no clear D. CDR1 is LNHDA, CDR2 SQIVND, per germline (reference sequence). Trimming cost V 5 bases and J 2 bases, with 6 bases left between them. The CDR3 loop spans 12 amino acids.

The chain combines TRBV5-6 with TRBJ1-2; 9 bases are shared with TRBD1. Germline-derived CDR1 and CDR2 are SGHDT and YYEEEE. CDR3 length: 14 residues. J lost 7 bases, V lost 0 bases, and 4 bases had no gene match. For the CDR3, the DNA is TGTGCCAGCAGCTTGGGGACAGGGGTTATTGGCTACACCTTC. It codes for CASSLGTGVIGYTF.

CDR3 nucleotide sequence: TGTGCCAGCAGCTCGACAGGGGAACAAGAGACCCAGTACTTC. Translated: CASSSTGEQETQYF. The V and J genes are TRBV7-9 and TRBJ2-5; 8 positions match TRBD1. Germline values: CDR1 SEHNR, CDR2 FQNEAQ (reference sequence). The CDR3 is 14 amino acids. Losses at the gene ends were 4 bases for V and 2 bases for J; bases not matched to a gene: 3.

Written as DNA, the CDR3 is TGCAGCGTGGCGACAGGGGCGTATGGCTACACCTTC. Protein sequence: CSVATGAYGYTF. This chain links TRBV29-1 with TRBJ1-2; 8 positions agree with TRBD1. Per germline, CDR1 SQVTM and CDR2 ANQGSEA. This CDR3 is built from 12 residues. The ends lost 6 bases at V and 5 bases at J; junction bases unmatched: 5.

The V call is TRBV5-1, the J call TRBJ2-2, with D perhaps assigned TRBD1 or TRBD2 (6 bases each). The V and J ends lost 4 bases and 1 base respectively, with 14 bases between them. Per the germline V gene, CDR1 is SGHRS and CDR2 is YFSETQ. This CDR3 contains 16 residues. In nucleotides, the CDR3 is TGCGCCAGCAGCGCGGGGCTAGGGGGGAACACCGGGGAGCTGTTTTTT. This encodes CASSAGLGGNTGELFF. The complete variable domain, with remaining parts taken from reference TRBV5-1 and TRBJ2-2, reads KAGVTQTPRYLIKTRGQQVTLSCSPISGHRSVSWYQQTPGQGLQFLFEYFSETQRNKGNFPGRFSGRQFSNSRSEMNVSTLELGDSALYLCASSAGLGGNTGELFFGEGSRLTVL.

The chain uses TRBV27 and TRBJ2-5, with D maybe TRBD2 (5 bases). The length of the CDR3 is 13 residues. The V gene lost 5 bases and the J gene lost 4 bases, with 11 bases spanning the gap. Per germline, CDR1 MNHEY and CDR2 SMNVEV (reference sequence). The CDR3 spells CASSTQGGETQYF. CDR3 DNA: TGTGCCAGCAGTACCCAAGGAGGAGAGACCCAGTACTTC.

A few counts support this clone. The CDR3 reads CASSLGADGYTF. DNA of the CDR3: TGTGCCAGTAGCCTGGGAGCCGATGGCTACACCTTC. The chain recombines TRBV19 with TRBJ1-2; D not resolved. Germline V lookup: CDR1 LNHDA, CDR2 SQIVND (reference sequence). The ends were cut back, 6 bases at V and 6 bases at J, with 11 bases in the middle. This CDR3 spans 12 amino acids.

The chain uses TRBV29-1 and TRBJ2-7; D perhaps matches TRBD2 (5 bases). Trimming cost V 5 bases and J 2 bases, with 13 bases left between them. The length of the CDR3 is 13 residues. In germline, CDR1 is SQVTM, CDR2 ANQGSEA. CDR3 nucleotide sequence: TGCAGCGTTTTGATAGGGAGCACCTACGAGCAGTACTTC. As protein: CSVLIGSTYEQYF.

The gene calls are TRBV10-3 and TRBJ2-5, with TRBD1 matching over 9 bases. V lost 5 bases and J lost 5; bases outside the gene matches: 9. CDR3 length equals 15 residues. Germline V gene lookup returns CDR1 ENHRY and CDR2 SYGVKD. CDR3 sequence: CAISKGTGNLETQYF. The CDR3 DNA reads as TGTGCCATCAGTAAAGGGACAGGGAACCTGGAGACCCAGTACTTC.

This rearrangement joins TRBV2 to TRBJ2-1, with TRBD2 matching over 11 bases. The germline gives CDR1 SNHLY, CDR2 FYNNEI. Trimming took 11 bases from V and 3 from J; bases not matched to a gene: 9. CDR3 size: 15 residues. CDR3 in amino acids: CAVLATSGNYNEQFF. For the CDR3, the DNA is TGTGCCGTACTAGCGACTAGCGGGAACTACAATGAGCAGTTCTTC.